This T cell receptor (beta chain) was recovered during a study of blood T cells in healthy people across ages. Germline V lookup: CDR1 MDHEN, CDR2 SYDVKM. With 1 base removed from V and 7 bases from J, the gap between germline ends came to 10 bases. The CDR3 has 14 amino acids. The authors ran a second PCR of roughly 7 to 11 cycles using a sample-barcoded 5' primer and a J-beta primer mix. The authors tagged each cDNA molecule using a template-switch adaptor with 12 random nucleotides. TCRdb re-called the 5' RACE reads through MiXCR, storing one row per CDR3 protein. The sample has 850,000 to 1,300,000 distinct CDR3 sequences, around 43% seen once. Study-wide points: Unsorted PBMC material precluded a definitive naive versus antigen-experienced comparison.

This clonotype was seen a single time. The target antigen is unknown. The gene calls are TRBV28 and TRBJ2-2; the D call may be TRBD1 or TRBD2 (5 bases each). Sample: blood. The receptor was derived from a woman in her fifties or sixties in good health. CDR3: CASSLLGVNGELFF. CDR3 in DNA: TGTGCCAGCAGTTTATTGGGGGTAAACGGGGAGCTGTTTTTT.